This entry lists 22 T cell receptor beta chains sequenced from one sample in a study of blood T cell repertoires in COVID-19. Sequencing was performed with immunoSEQ multiplex PCR; in TCRdb, only in-frame clones are kept and a portion is missing. The sample yields around 99,000 clones, around 80% seen once. What was sequenced was peripheral blood. Source of these receptors: a human donor in a cohort sampled during active or convalescent COVID-19.

This chain connects TRBV7-9 to TRBJ1-6; tentative D call: TRBD1 (5 bases). The CDR3 covers 16 residues. Per germline, CDR1 SEHNR and CDR2 FQNEAQ (reference sequence). Between the trimmed V and J ends, which lost 0 bases and 8 bases, there was a span of 14 bases. The CDR3 DNA follows: TGTGCCAGCAGCTTAGCGTGGGTGGTCAGGGATTCACCCCTCCACTTT. This encodes CASSLAWVVRDSPLHF.

The chain combines TRBV7-2 with TRBJ1-1; 9 bases map to TRBD1. CDR1 is SGHTA, CDR2 FQGNSA, per germline. The CDR3 covers 16 residues. V dropped 6 bases and J dropped 4; count of bases not matched to a gene: 12. The CDR3 coding sequence is TGTGCCAGCAGTAAAGACAGGGGGTTAGGGCGCACTGAAGCTTTCTTT. It specifies CASSKDRGLGRTEAFF.

This clone was detected a few times. This chain links TRBV5-6 with TRBJ1-3; D might be TRBD1 (5 bases). The V end lost 3 bases, the J end lost 4 bases, and 8 bases lay between the germline ends. The CDR3 covers 13 residues. CDR1 SGHDT and CDR2 YYEEEE come from the germline V gene. CDR3 residues: CASSSDRGNTIYF. The CDR3 DNA sequence: TGTGCCAGCAGCTCAGACAGAGGAAACACCATATATTTT. Using reference TRBV5-6 and TRBJ1-3 for the parts outside the CDR3, the full variable domain is DAGVTQSPTHLIKTRGQQVTLRCSPKSGHDTVSWYQQALGQGPQFIFQYYEEEERQRGNFPDRFSGHQFPNYSSELNVNALLLGDSALYLCASSSDRGNTIYFGEGSWLTVV.

This sequence joins TRBV10-3 and TRBJ2-2, with TRBD2 matching over 8 bases. Germline V gene lookup returns CDR1 ENHRY and CDR2 SYGVKD. Unmatched junction bases numbered 9, after V lost 0 bases and J lost 6 bases. This CDR3 is 17 amino acids long. The CDR3 region is CAISESIGTRYPGELFF. The DNA of the CDR3 is TGTGCCATCAGTGAGTCGATTGGGACTAGGTACCCCGGGGAGCTGTTTTTT.

This chain uses TRBV4-2 with TRBJ2-1, with 8 bases lining up with TRBD2. Germline trimming cut 0 bases from V and 4 bases from J; bases unmatched to any gene: 8. The CDR3 has 17 amino acids. CDR1 and CDR2 from the germline V gene are LGHNA and YNFKEQ. CDR3 in DNA: TGTGCCAGCAGCCAAGACGACCGCGGGGGGTCTTACAATGAGCAGTTCTTC. Translated: CASSQDDRGGSYNEQFF.

Turning to this clone: The same CDR3 arises from other DNA sequences in this sample as well. The gene calls are TRBV12-3 or TRBV12-4 and TRBJ1-3; D remains unclear. The CDR3 length is 13 residues. Deletions cut 6 bases from V and 4 bases from J, with 10 bases between. Written as DNA, the CDR3 is TGTGCCAGCAGGCCCGGCGGCGGAAACACCATATATTTT. Translation: CASRPGGGNTIYF.

A few counts support this clone. This chain uses TRBV19 with TRBJ2-1, with 8 bases that match TRBD2. The CDR3 length is 15 residues. Trimming took 3 bases from V and 7 from J; bases not matched to a gene: 8. CDR1 and CDR2 from the germline V gene are LNHDA and SQIVND (reference sequence). The CDR3 reads CASSIMAGGGNEQFF. The CDR3 region has the DNA TGTGCCAGTAGTATCATGGCAGGCGGGGGGAATGAGCAGTTCTTC.

This rearrangement joins TRBV19 to TRBJ1-2; D gene ambiguous. V was trimmed by 3 bases and J by 5 bases, leaving 13 bases between them. Germline V CDR1 and CDR2: LNHDA, SQIVND (reference sequence). This CDR3 has 14 amino acids. DNA for the CDR3: TGTGCCAGTAGTATGTCGGGATCAGGATATGGCTACACCTTC. The encoded protein is CASSMSGSGYGYTF.

This clone was recorded once. The rearrangement links TRBV3-1 (or the pseudogene TRBV3-2) to TRBJ2-3; TRBD2 is a possible D gene (6 bases). The germline CDR1 and CDR2 sequences are LGHDT and YNNKEL (reference sequence). The CDR3 covers 17 residues. The V end was cut by 1 base, the J end by 4 bases, with 18 bases between. In DNA form, the CDR3 reads TGTGCCAGCAGCCAAGCTTTGGGGCGGGATTGCCCAGATACGCAGTATTTT. Amino acid sequence: CASSQALGRDCPDTQYF.

This clone was seen a single time. This sequence joins TRBV28 and TRBJ1-4; D gene unclear. This CDR3 has 12 amino acids. V shed 0 bases and J shed 7 bases, with 3 bases lying between them. Germline CDR1 reads MDHEN; CDR2 reads SYDVKM. CDR3 sequence reads: CASSLWAEKLFF. For the CDR3, the DNA is TGTGCCAGCAGTTTATGGGCTGAAAAACTGTTTTTT. Variable domain in full (rest from reference TRBV28 and TRBJ1-4): DVKVTQSSRYLVKRTGEKVFLECVQDMDHENMFWYRQDPGLGLRLIYFSYDVKMKEKGDIPEGYSVSREKKERFSLILESASTNQTSMYLCASSLWAEKLFFGSGTQLSVL.

The genes are TRBV16 and TRBJ1-2; D is uncertain. CDR1 is KGHSY, CDR2 FQNENV, per germline. This CDR3 contains 16 residues. Trimming took off 1 base at V and 4 bases at J, with 16 bases between the two ends. CDR3 sequence (DNA): TGTGCCAGCAGCCAATTTTCAGGACCGGAGGGCTATGGCTACACCTTC. It is translated as CASSQFSGPEGYGYTF.

The CDR3 DNA reads TGCAGTGCTAGTTCTAGCGGGGCGACCTGGGAGACCCAGTACTTC. This encodes CSASSSGATWETQYF. The V call is TRBV20-1, the J call TRBJ2-5; 9 bases match TRBD2. Germline CDR1 DFQATT, CDR2 SNEGSKA (reference sequence). This CDR3 spans 15 amino acids. Trimming cost V 3 bases and J 5 bases; bases outside gene matches: 10.

J is TRBJ1-1 and V is TRBV27; TRBD1 agrees at 9 bases. This CDR3 comprises 17 residues. Unmatched junction bases numbered 10, after V lost 4 bases and J lost 1 base. CDR1 is MNHEY and CDR2 is SMNVEV in the germline V gene (reference sequence). DNA for the CDR3: TGTGCCAGCAGTTGGGGACAGGGAGTTAGCCCGAACACTGAAGCTTTCTTT. Translation: CASSWGQGVSPNTEAFF.

The chain is built from TRBV6-2 or TRBV6-3 and TRBJ2-7, with 10 bases fitting TRBD2. The CDR3 length is 16 residues. Trimming took 2 bases from V and 2 from J; bases not matched to a gene: 6. Per germline, CDR1 MNHEY and CDR2 SVGEGT. This CDR3 reads CASSYGASGGPYEQYF. CDR3 in DNA: TGTGCCAGCAGTTACGGAGCTAGCGGGGGTCCCTACGAGCAGTACTTC.

The chain links TRBV5-1 to TRBJ2-5; 12 positions match TRBD2. The CDR3 is 13 amino acids. Germline trimming cut 5 bases from V and 4 bases from J; bases unmatched to any gene: 0. The germline gives CDR1 SGHRS, CDR2 YFSETQ. CDR3 amino acids: CASRLAGGETQYF. The CDR3 DNA follows: TGCGCCAGCAGACTAGCGGGAGGAGAGACCCAGTACTTC.

This clone has more than one count but fewer than ten. The CDR3 reads CAISESMAGERNEQFF. DNA of the CDR3: TGTGCCATCAGTGAGTCTATGGCGGGAGAGCGGAATGAGCAGTTCTTC. The gene calls are TRBV10-3 and TRBJ2-1; 7 nucleotides line up with TRBD2. This CDR3 region has 16 residues. Trimming took 0 bases from V and 7 from J; bases not matched to a gene: 9. The germline gives CDR1 ENHRY, CDR2 SYGVKD.

This clone has only a few counts. The rearrangement joins TRBV6-2 or TRBV6-3 to TRBJ2-7; 16 bases align to TRBD2. CDR1 and CDR2 from the germline V gene are MNHEY and SVGEGT. V trimming: 2 bases; J trimming: 0 bases; junction bases outside the gene matches: 10. The CDR3 is made up of 20 amino acids. The CDR3 DNA follows: TGTGCCAGCAGTTACCCACCTTCGGGACTAGCGGGGGGGACCTCCTACGAGCAGTACTTC. Translated, it gives CASSYPPSGLAGGTSYEQYF.

The chain uses TRBV29-1 and TRBJ2-5; 10 bases are a match to TRBD2. Germline values: CDR1 SQVTM, CDR2 ANQGSEA. CDR3 length: 16 residues. With V trimmed by 4 bases and J by 2 bases, 10 bases remained unmatched. CDR3 nucleotides: TGCAGCGTTGCTAAGCTAGCGGGAGCCCTACAAGAGACCCAGTACTTC. Translation: CSVAKLAGALQETQYF.

The chain has TRBV18 and TRBJ2-1; tentatively, D is TRBD2 (5 bases). Germline-derived CDR1 and CDR2 are KGHSH and LQKENI. The CDR3 is 16 residues long. V was pared by 2 bases and J by 7 bases, with 18 bases between. The CDR3 reads CASSPGSSPLGNEQFF. CDR3 nucleotides: TGTGCCAGCTCACCAGGGTCTAGCCCCCTTGGGAATGAGCAGTTCTTC.

V gene TRBV9 combines with J gene TRBJ2-1; no reliable D call. CDR3 size: 13 residues. Trimming removed 1 base at V and 3 bases at J, with 5 bases between. Germline lookup yields CDR1 SGDLS and CDR2 YYNGEE. The CDR3: CASSVLGYNEQFF. In DNA, the CDR3 is TGTGCCAGCAGCGTACTCGGCTACAATGAGCAGTTCTTC.

The genes are TRBV30 and TRBJ2-5, with unresolved D. Trimming took 2 bases from V and 4 from J, leaving 14 bases between them. CDR3 length: 14 residues. From germline, CDR1 is GTSNPN and CDR2 SVGIG (reference sequence). This CDR3 is CAWSRGIGVETQYF. CDR3 nucleotides: TGTGCCTGGAGTCGCGGAATAGGAGTAGAGACCCAGTACTTC.

The chain carries TRBV7-9 and TRBJ1-6, with a weak D call TRBD1 (6 bases). Germline V lookup: CDR1 SEHNR, CDR2 FQNEAQ (reference sequence). The CDR3 length is 17 residues. The V gene lost 3 bases and the J gene lost 0 bases, with 12 bases spanning the gap. The CDR3 DNA sequence: TGTGCCAGCAGCTTGGGACACCCGAGCTCCTATAATTCACCCCTCCACTTT. It specifies CASSLGHPSSYNSPLHF.